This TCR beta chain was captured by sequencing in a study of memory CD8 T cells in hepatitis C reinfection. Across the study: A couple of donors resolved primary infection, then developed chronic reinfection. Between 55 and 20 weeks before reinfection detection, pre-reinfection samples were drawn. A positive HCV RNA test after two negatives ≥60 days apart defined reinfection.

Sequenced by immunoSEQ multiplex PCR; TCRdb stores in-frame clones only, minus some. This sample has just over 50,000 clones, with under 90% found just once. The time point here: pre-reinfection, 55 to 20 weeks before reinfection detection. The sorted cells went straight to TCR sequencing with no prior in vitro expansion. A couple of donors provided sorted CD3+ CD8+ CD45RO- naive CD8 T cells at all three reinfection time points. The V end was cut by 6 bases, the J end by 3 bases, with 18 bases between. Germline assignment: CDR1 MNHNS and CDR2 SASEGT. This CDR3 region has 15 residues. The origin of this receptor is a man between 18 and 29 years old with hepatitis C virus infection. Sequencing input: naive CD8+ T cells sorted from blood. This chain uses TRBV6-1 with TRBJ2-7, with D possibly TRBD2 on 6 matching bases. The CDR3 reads CASSPLGGSFYEQYF. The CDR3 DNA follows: TGTGCCAGCAGCCCCCTTGGAGGGAGTTTCTACGAGCAGTACTTC.